These 13 T cell receptor beta chains were sequenced from one sample in a study of blood T cell repertoires in COVID-19 (TCRdb year 2020). Library preparation was by the immunoSEQ multiplex PCR assay. In TCRdb, the immuneACCESS table is reduced to in-frame sequences with V and J assigned. These tables do not hold every clone; where another copy was compared, an unresolved V gene accounts for under half, and the others remain unexplained. This sample is represented by a few hundred thousand clones; roughly 80% of them were singletons. The ten top clones hold around 5.4% of the sample. Sequencing was carried out using peripheral blood. The receptors derive from a human donor in a cohort sampled during active COVID-19.

This rearrangement joins TRBV19 to TRBJ2-7; 10 bases are a match to TRBD1. The CDR3 sequence is 13 residues long. The V gene end was trimmed by 5 bases and the J gene end by 3 bases; junction bases not matched to a gene: 1. Per the germline V gene, CDR1 is LNHDA and CDR2 is SQIVND (reference sequence). The CDR3 is CASSWDRGYEQYF. The CDR3 coding sequence is TGTGCCAGTAGTTGGGACAGGGGCTACGAGCAGTACTTC.

This chain connects TRBV10-3 to TRBJ1-1; D is ambiguous. CDR1 is ENHRY and CDR2 is SYGVKD in the germline V gene. CDR3 length equals 13 residues. V was clipped by 4 bases and J by 1 base, with 7 bases between them. CDR3 in amino acids: CAISGQANTEAFF. Written as DNA, the CDR3 is TGTGCCATCAGTGGTCAGGCGAACACTGAAGCTTTCTTT.

The count of this clone is one. The chain couples TRBV27 to TRBJ2-7; TRBD1 might be the D (5 bases). The CDR3 totals 16 residues. The germline V and J ends were trimmed by 1 base and 1 base, with 14 bases remaining between them. Looked up from germline, CDR1 is MNHEY and CDR2 is SMNVEV (reference sequence). The CDR3 region has the DNA TGTGCCAGCAGTTTATTATCGACTGGGGCTTCCTACGAGCAGTACTTC. This sequence encodes CASSLLSTGASYEQYF.

The rearrangement joins TRBV19 to TRBJ2-1; 7 positions agree with TRBD1. Germline trimming cut 4 bases from V and 5 bases from J; bases unmatched to any gene: 17. The CDR3 contains 18 residues. Germline V gene sequence: CDR1 LNHDA, CDR2 SQIVND (reference sequence). As DNA, the CDR3 is TGTGCCAGTAGTAACCCGCTGAAGAAGGGGGCGGAAAACAATGAGCAGTTCTTC. Its translation is CASSNPLKKGAENNEQFF.

The chain combines TRBV7-9 with TRBJ1-4, with 8 bases that match TRBD1. Unmatched junction bases numbered 14, after V lost 3 bases and J lost 8 bases. CDR3 length: 17 residues. The V gene's germline CDR1 is SEHNR and CDR2 FQNEAQ (reference sequence). In DNA, the CDR3 is TGTGCCAGCAGCTTCAGAGGTCCAAACAGGGGGAACGAAAAACTGTTTTTT. Amino acid sequence: CASSFRGPNRGNEKLFF.

The chain combines TRBV18 with TRBJ1-6, with 7 bases identical to TRBD1. Trimming removed 6 bases from V and 6 bases from J; junction bases left unmatched: 5. CDR3 size: 14 residues. Germline assignment: CDR1 KGHSH and CDR2 LQKENI. The CDR3 DNA sequence: TGTGCCAGCTCGTACGGGACAGCTAATTCACCCCTCCACTTT. This codes for CASSYGTANSPLHF. The full variable domain, completed using reference TRBV18 and TRBJ1-6, is NAGVMQNPRHLVRRRGQEARLRCSPMKGHSHVYWYRQLPEEGLKFMVYLQKENIIDESGMPKERFSAEFPKEGPSILRIQQVVRGDSAAYFCASSYGTANSPLHFGNGTRLTVT.

This rearrangement joins TRBV9 to TRBJ1-2, with 9 bases that match TRBD1. J was trimmed by 8 bases and V by 0 bases; bases with no gene match: 2. This CDR3 comprises 13 residues. Germline V gives CDR1 SGDLS, CDR2 YYNGEE. As DNA, the CDR3 is TGTGCCAGCAGCGTAGCCGGGACAGGGGGCTACACCTTC. This sequence encodes CASSVAGTGGYTF. The full variable domain, in which reference TRBV9 and TRBJ1-2 provide the parts outside the CDR3, is DSGVTQTPKHLITATGQRVTLRCSPRSGDLSVYWYQQSLDQGLQFLIQYYNGEERAKGNILERFSAQQFPDLHSELNLSSLELGDSALYFCASSVAGTGGYTFGSGTRLTVV.

A note on this clone: Other nucleotide sequences in the sample specify the same CDR3. The chain recombines TRBV4-3 with TRBJ2-7; D call uncertain. The CDR3 is made up of 14 amino acids. V was clipped by 4 bases and J by 2 bases, with 12 bases between them. CDR1 and CDR2 (germline): LGHNA, YSLEER. In nucleotides, the CDR3 is TGCGCCAGCAGCCCATCGCGGAGTACCTACGAGCAGTACTTC. This encodes CASSPSRSTYEQYF.

As concerns this clone: The germline gene is not matched at one end of the junction; a read error may be the cause. The chain couples TRBV7-2 to TRBJ2-7; a possible D gene is TRBD2 (6 bases). The CDR3 has 14 amino acids. The germline CDR1 and CDR2 sequences are SGHTA and FQGNSA. The CDR3 region is CASTLGGGRSEQYF. DNA of the CDR3: TGTGCCAGCACCTTAGGAGGAGGGAGGAGCGAGCAGTACTTC.

The rearrangement uses TRBV4-2 and TRBJ2-1, with 7 bases aligning to TRBD2. Trimming at V came to 4 bases and at J to 7 bases, leaving 10 bases not matched to a gene. This CDR3 comprises 15 residues. Looked up from germline, CDR1 is LGHNA and CDR2 is YNFKEQ. The CDR3 region is CASSRSAGDVNEQFF. The CDR3 DNA reads TGTGCCAGCAGCCGGAGTGCGGGAGATGTAAATGAGCAGTTCTTC.

This clone has a handful of counts. One end of the junction does not line up with germline, which may come from a read error. For the CDR3, the DNA is TGTGCCTGCAGAGAGACAGGGATTTTATCGGATCAGCCCCAGCATTTT. Its translation: CACRETGILSDQPQHF. The chain is built from TRBV2 and TRBJ1-5, with 7 bases aligning to TRBD1. The CDR3 is made up of 16 amino acids. Germline CDR1 and CDR2: SNHLY and FYNNEI.

This chain uses TRBV28 with TRBJ2-7, with D possibly matching TRBD2 (6 bases). This CDR3 comprises 13 residues. Germline CDR1 is MDHEN and CDR2 is SYDVKM. The V end was cut by 10 bases, the J end by 1 base, with 14 bases between. The CDR3, as DNA: TGTGCCATCAAGGAGGGGCGATCCTACGAGCAGTACTTC. Translating it yields CAIKEGRSYEQYF.

The chain employs TRBV5-4 and TRBJ2-3, with TRBD2 identical over 15 bases. CDR1 and CDR2 (germline): SGHNT, YYREEE (reference sequence). CDR3 length equals 19 residues. After removal of 4 bases from V and 4 bases from J, the junction contained 13 bases not matched to a gene. CDR3 amino acids: CASSPKGLAGGDEADTQYF. The CDR3 DNA reads TGTGCCAGCAGCCCAAAGGGACTAGCGGGAGGAGATGAGGCAGATACGCAGTATTTT.